Listed here is a single T cell receptor (beta chain). Germline trimming cut 0 bases from V and 0 bases from J; bases unmatched to any gene: 2. CDR3 size: 14 residues. Germline CDR1 reads DFQATT; CDR2 reads SNEGSKA (reference sequence). The sample comes from a study of regulatory and conventional T cells in breast cancer. TCRdb re-called the PCR reads through MiXCR, storing one row per CDR3 protein. In the table there are hundreds of distinct CDR3 sequences, 51% of which are singletons. The source is a female donor with breast cancer. Sequences were obtained from conventional T cells from blood. This chain joins TRBV20-1 and TRBJ2-7; 7 bases match TRBD2. CDR3 in amino acids: CSARDPGGSYEQYF. The CDR3 coding sequence is TGCAGTGCTAGAGATCCGGGAGGCTCCTACGAGCAGTACTTC.